The rows below give T cell receptor beta chains drawn from one sample of a study of identical twins. TCRdb reanalysed the 5' RACE reads using MiXCR and keeps one entry per CDR3 protein. The sample carries about 200,000 distinct CDR3 sequences, approximately 15% recorded once. These data are also associated with another study on T cells expressing NK-cell markers.

Sequenced material: CD8+ T cells sorted from blood. The receptors here all came from a woman between 18 and 29 years old in good health. Each CDR3 is given with its conserved first and last residue.

v_gene	j_gene	CDR3aa
TRBV20-1	TRBJ2-5	CSASLSGGPGETQYF
TRBV12-3/TRBV12-4	TRBJ2-7	CASSSPGLAGVAYEQYF
TRBV7-9	TRBJ2-1	CASSPPGSWKFF
TRBV13	TRBJ2-5	CASSSRVGETQYF
TRBV5-1	TRBJ2-5	CASSLFTSGGVTLQETQYF
TRBV12-3/TRBV12-4	TRBJ2-5	CASSLPQRSDQETQYF
TRBV5-1	TRBJ1-1	CASTNWAGEAFF
TRBV29-1	TRBJ1-5	CSVAGGLNQPQHF
TRBV28	TRBJ2-7	CASSGVGGGNYEQYF
TRBV29-1	TRBJ2-2	CSVEGNANTGELFF
TRBV11-2	TRBJ2-3	CASSLSGTSHTDTQYF
TRBV7-2	TRBJ2-3	CASSRWGGTDTQYF
TRBV5-1	TRBJ2-1	CASSLPSGRLDNEQFF
TRBV5-1	TRBJ2-6	CASSLWDSSSGANVLTF
TRBV6-1	TRBJ2-1	CASSSLGDYRLNEQFF
TRBV27	TRBJ2-7	CASSSQLLPAPYEQYF
TRBV4-2	TRBJ2-6	CASSTRERTSGSPPDGANVLTF
TRBV2	TRBJ2-2	CASSVSPGGSFIGELFF
TRBV4-2	TRBJ2-7	CASSPRVAEAYEQYF
TRBV11-2	TRBJ2-5	CASSSYRGAETQYF
TRBV20-1	TRBJ2-3	CSAVRRRHTQYF
TRBV9	TRBJ1-1	CATGQGATNTEAFF
TRBV27	TRBJ2-5	CASNPSGQRKTQYF
TRBV10-2	TRBJ2-1	CASRLAGGVNEQFF
TRBV29-1	TRBJ2-3	CSVWFGGDSTDTQYF
TRBV6-5	TRBJ2-5	CASSSSETQYF
TRBV9	TRBJ2-2	CASSGRLAGGPNTGELFF
TRBV27	TRBJ2-3	CASSFEPTTDTQYF
TRBV20-1	TRBJ2-5	CSAKTGESWETQYF
TRBV20-1	TRBJ2-3	CSAVPIGGHTDTQYF
TRBV10-3	TRBJ2-2	CAISDTGTGGVGTGELFF
TRBV7-8	TRBJ1-5	CASSSAGTGTGQPQHF
TRBV7-9	TRBJ2-7	CASSSGAGYEQYF
TRBV7-6	TRBJ2-3	CASSFQADITDTQYF
TRBV7-2	TRBJ2-1	CASSSRDRRNEQFF
TRBV9	TRBJ2-1	CASSVEGSLSYNEQFF
TRBV7-9	TRBJ2-7	CASSLGKTSGGTYEQYF
TRBV7-9	TRBJ2-7	CASSADRGRSGEQYF
TRBV9	TRBJ2-3	CASSVTSGGADTQYF
TRBV9	TRBJ1-1	CASSVGTF
TRBV27	TRBJ2-1	CASSFVGGDNEQFF
TRBV12-3/TRBV12-4	TRBJ2-1	CASSPRGREQFF
TRBV12-3/TRBV12-4	TRBJ2-2	CASSLGTGGNTGELFF
TRBV9	TRBJ2-5	CASSVSGVQETQYF
TRBV5-8	TRBJ2-7	CAIGQGPAAYEQYF
TRBV11-2	TRBJ1-2	CASSSNRVKNYGYTF
TRBV12-3/TRBV12-4	TRBJ2-3	CASRGLLAGLTDTQYF
TRBV12-3/TRBV12-4	TRBJ2-1	CASSLLVRRVVDEQFF
TRBV4-2	TRBJ2-2	CASSPQLTGGMLTGELFF
TRBV20-1	TRBJ2-7	CSARRTDYEQYF
TRBV6-1	TRBJ2-1	CASRVNPFARGHEQFF
TRBV27	TRBJ2-7	CASSLKSPYEQYF
TRBV19	TRBJ1-1	CASSTWVNTEAFF
TRBV12-3/TRBV12-4	TRBJ1-4	CASTQGDEKLFF
TRBV12-3/TRBV12-4	TRBJ2-5	CASSFNEKETQYF
TRBV27	TRBJ2-7	CASKGGGANQYF
TRBV6-2/TRBV6-3	TRBJ2-2	CAAQGRGKGELFF
TRBV2	TRBJ1-1	CARESTGRDTEAFF
TRBV14	TRBJ2-7	CASSQRTGFALYEQYF